The clone carrying this TCR beta chain was detected once. V trimming: 3 bases; J trimming: 4 bases; junction bases outside the gene matches: 7. CDR1 and CDR2 (germline): MNHEY, SMNVEV (reference sequence). The CDR3 loop spans 15 amino acids. This record belongs to a study of blood T cell repertoires in COVID-19. Study details: The samples span acute and convalescent COVID-19 from the United States, Italy and Spain.

Authors' data handling: Quantification of nucleated cells was approximated via reference gene primer amplification. This table comes from immunoSEQ multiplex PCR, and its TCRdb copy is limited to in-frame clones, with some not included. That table furnishes V, J and clone size, whereas the DNA furnished D and trimming. Altogether roughly 260,000 clones are present, more than 65% being singletons, with the ten largest covering 4% to 4.5%. The source of this sequence is a woman aged 40-49 years with active or convalescent COVID-19. The chain has TRBV27 and TRBJ2-7, with TRBD1 matching over 9 bases. The sequencing input was peripheral blood. The CDR3 DNA is TGTGCCAGCAGTTTTTTCGGACAGGGGAGTTACGAGCAGTACTTC. It translates to CASSFFGQGSYEQYF.